These 14 T cell receptor beta chains were all obtained from the same sample, sequenced in a study of blood T cell repertoires in COVID-19. The data were produced by immunoSEQ multiplex PCR, yet TCRdb's version contains in-frame clones alone and is incomplete. The sample lists some 210,000 clones; approximately 80% were seen once. Sequenced material: PBMCs or T cells enriched from blood (not recorded which). These receptors were collected from a man aged 35 to 55 who had recovered from COVID-19.

The rearrangement joins TRBV3-1 (or the pseudogene TRBV3-2) to TRBJ2-7; D is possibly TRBD2 (6 bases). V dropped 1 base and J dropped 7 bases, with 20 bases sitting between them. Germline CDR1 reads LGHDT; CDR2 reads YNNKEL (reference sequence). The CDR3 is made up of 16 amino acids. CDR3 residues: CASSQGIGVPAGEQYF. CDR3 DNA: TGTGCCAGCAGCCAAGGTATTGGGGTCCCCGCGGGGGAGCAGTACTTC.

This chain links TRBV11-2 with TRBJ1-5, with a possible D match to TRBD1 (5 bases). From germline, CDR1 is SGHAT and CDR2 FQNNGV. The CDR3 has 13 residues. Deletions cut 1 base from V and 9 bases from J, with 10 bases between. The CDR3 sequence is CASSLGLQGPQHF. The CDR3, as DNA: TGTGCCAGCAGCTTAGGTCTGCAGGGGCCCCAGCATTTT.

This chain uses TRBV19 with TRBJ2-1; 12 bases are a match to TRBD1. The CDR3 extends over 15 amino acids. The ends lost 4 bases at V and 7 bases at J; junction bases unmatched: 5. Germline CDR1 is LNHDA and CDR2 is SQIVND (reference sequence). The CDR3 reads CASSTRDRGRNEQFF. The CDR3 DNA follows: TGTGCCAGTAGTACCCGGGACAGGGGGCGTAATGAGCAGTTCTTC.

This clone occurred once. This chain joins TRBV6-2 or TRBV6-3 and TRBJ2-1, with 11 bases aligning to TRBD2. CDR1 MNHEY and CDR2 SVGEGT come from the germline V gene. The V segment lost 0 bases and the J segment 5 bases; nucleotides outside the gene matches: 9. This CDR3 is built from 18 residues. The CDR3 region is CASSYSIDRGLADNEQFF. CDR3 sequence (DNA): TGTGCCAGCAGTTACTCAATCGATCGGGGACTAGCGGACAATGAGCAGTTCTTC.

This clone was counted ten times or more. The chain joins TRBV6-5 to TRBJ2-7, with D tentatively TRBD2 (5 bases). The CDR3 covers 16 residues. V lost 1 base to trimming and J lost 4 bases, with 17 bases between them. In germline, CDR1 is MNHEY, CDR2 SVGAGI. This CDR3 is CASSYLTGSEAYEQYF. CDR3 coding DNA: TGTGCCAGCAGTTACTTAACGGGATCCGAGGCTTACGAGCAGTACTTC.

The rearrangement links TRBV7-8 to TRBJ1-2; D possibly corresponds to TRBD1 (6 bases). Trimming removed 5 bases at V and 4 bases at J, with 11 bases between. The CDR3 sequence is 13 residues long. The germline CDR1 and CDR2 sequences are SGHVS and FQNEAQ. CDR3 sequence reads: CASSPQGFYGYTF. The DNA of the CDR3 is TGTGCCAGCAGCCCACAGGGTTTCTATGGCTACACCTTC.

This chain joins TRBV3-1 (or the pseudogene TRBV3-2) and TRBJ2-5; 8 nucleotides match TRBD1. The V and J ends lost 1 base and 4 bases, in that order; junction bases with no gene match: 5. CDR1 is LGHDT and CDR2 is YNNKEL in the germline V gene (reference sequence). The CDR3 loop spans 15 amino acids. In nucleotides, the CDR3 is TGTGCCAGCAGCCAAGGTGACAGGGGAACAGAGACCCAGTACTTC. It is translated as CASSQGDRGTETQYF.

On this clone itself: This sample includes further DNA sequences coding for the same CDR3. This chain uses TRBV6-5 with TRBJ1-2; 9 nucleotides line up with TRBD1. J gave up 8 bases and V 4 bases, and 5 bases lay outside the gene matches. CDR1 MNHEY and CDR2 SVGAGI come from the germline V gene. The CDR3 consists of 13 residues. The CDR3 sequence is CASSLTGGGGYTF. The CDR3, as DNA: TGTGCCAGCAGTTTAACAGGGGGCGGCGGCTACACCTTC.

J is TRBJ1-5 and V is TRBV3-1 (or the pseudogene TRBV3-2); TRBD1 matches 10 bases. CDR1 and CDR2 from the germline V gene are LGHDT and YNNKEL (reference sequence). The CDR3 sequence is 16 residues long. V was clipped by 4 bases and J by 5 bases; unmatched bases: 8. As DNA, the CDR3 is TGTGCCAGCAGCCGCCGTACCGGGACAGGGGATCAGCCCCAGCATTTT. Translating it yields CASSRRTGTGDQPQHF.

This clone is categorized as hyperexpanded. The chain is built from TRBV9 and TRBJ1-2; no definite D call. CDR1 and CDR2 (germline): SGDLS, YYNGEE. Trimming removed 0 bases at V and 4 bases at J, with 7 bases between. This CDR3 has 13 amino acids. The CDR3 DNA reads as TGTGCCAGCAGCGTAGCGGCGGGCTATGGCTACACCTTC. It translates to CASSVAAGYGYTF.

J is TRBJ1-4 and V is TRBV30; D remains ambiguous. Germline loops: CDR1 GTSNPN, CDR2 SVGIG (reference sequence). The V and J ends lost 2 bases and 10 bases respectively, with 11 bases between them. The CDR3 extends over 12 amino acids. The CDR3 region is CAWSFSAGKLFF. DNA for the CDR3: TGTGCCTGGAGTTTCTCGGCGGGAAAACTGTTTTTT.

The chain combines TRBV7-6 with TRBJ2-7; 8 bases align to TRBD1. Germline V gene data show CDR1 as SGHVS and CDR2 as FNYEAQ. After removal of 5 bases from V and 0 bases from J, the junction contained 12 bases not matched to a gene. The CDR3 loop spans 17 amino acids. CDR3 in DNA: TGTGCCAGCAGCCTGAAACCCGGGACAGGTAACTCCTACGAGCAGTACTTC. It specifies CASSLKPGTGNSYEQYF.

V is TRBV27 and J is TRBJ2-5; TRBD1 matches at 8 bases. CDR1 is MNHEY, CDR2 SMNVEV, per germline (reference sequence). The V and J ends lost 5 bases and 2 bases, in that order; junction bases with no gene match: 10. The CDR3 has 16 residues. CDR3 loop: CASSLGTGGNQETQYF. CDR3 nucleotides: TGTGCCAGCAGTCTAGGTACAGGGGGGAATCAAGAGACCCAGTACTTC.

V gene TRBV18 combines with J gene TRBJ1-1; D not resolved. CDR3 size: 13 residues. The ends were cut back, 6 bases at V and 1 base at J, with 9 bases in the middle. CDR1 is KGHSH and CDR2 is LQKENI in the germline V gene. This chain's CDR3 is CASSELENTEAFF. In nucleotides, the CDR3 is TGTGCCAGCTCGGAGCTCGAGAACACTGAAGCTTTCTTT.